This is a list of T cell receptor beta chains from one sample in a study of T cell responses to AZD1222 COVID-19 vaccine. Assay: immunoSEQ multiplex PCR; the TCRdb copy retains only in-frame clones and omits some. The sample carries roughly 120,000 clones, about 94% recorded once. The sequenced sample was peripheral blood, obtained on day 0 of AZD1222 vaccination. These receptors originate from an adult in good health. The CDR3 runs from the conserved cysteine through the conserved F or W. The D gene is left open where the match is weak. Not every row has a clone size; where given, it reads once, few, many or a size class.

j_call clone_size v_call d_call cdr3_aa cdr3_nt
TRBJ1-4 NA TRBV7-3 TRBD1 CASSWLGGTGGRTNEKLFF TGTGCCAGCAGCTGGCTTGGTGGGACAGGGGGTAGGACTAATGAAAAACTGTTTTTT
TRBJ2-7 NA TRBV7-9 NA CASSSRVRGESYEQYF TGTGCCAGCAGCTCCAGGGTTAGGGGGGAGTCCTACGAGCAGTACTTC
TRBJ1-1 once TRBV5-1 TRBD1 CASSLTGGSTEAFF TGCGCCAGCAGCTTGACAGGGGGGAGCACTGAAGCTTTCTTT
TRBJ1-1 NA TRBV5-1 NA CASSLGTMNTEAFF TGCGCCAGCAGCTTGGGCACTATGAACACTGAAGCTTTCTTT
TRBJ2-1 NA TRBV29-1 NA CSVPASYNEQFF TGCAGCGTTCCGGCTTCCTACAATGAGCAGTTCTTC
TRBJ2-4 NA TRBV4-3 NA CASSQTRDPGKNIQYF TGCGCCAGCAGCCAAACTAGGGATCCGGGCAAAAACATTCAGTACTTC
TRBJ2-3 NA TRBV7-2 TRBD2 CASSFAAGMKQYF TGTGCCAGCAGCTTCGCAGCGGGAATGAAGCAGTATTTT
TRBJ1-5 once TRBV19 TRBD1 CASRPGQGFTLGNQPQHF TGTGCCAGTAGGCCGGGACAGGGTTTCACCCTAGGCAATCAGCCCCAGCATTTT
TRBJ2-5 NA TRBV14 TRBD2 CASSRLAGWIGETQYF TGTGCCAGCAGCCGACTAGCGGGCTGGATTGGGGAGACCCAGTACTTC
TRBJ2-5 NA TRBV6-2/TRBV6-3 TRBD2 CASSSSQRTSGSQETQYF TGTGCCAGCAGTTCTTCACAACGGACTAGCGGGAGCCAAGAGACCCAGTACTTC
TRBJ2-5 NA TRBV6-5 TRBD2 CASSYEAGTETQYF TGTGCCAGCAGTTACGAAGCGGGGACTGAGACCCAGTACTTC
TRBJ2-5 NA TRBV12-5 TRBD2 CASGTPGGSFAETQYF TGTGCTAGTGGGACACCAGGCGGGAGTTTTGCAGAGACCCAGTACTTC
TRBJ2-1 NA TRBV7-2 TRBD2 CASSLGRTSGRNEQFF TGTGCCAGCAGCTTAGGCAGGACTAGCGGGAGAAATGAGCAGTTCTTC
TRBJ1-1 NA TRBV12-3/TRBV12-4 NA CASSLLNTEAFF TGTGCCAGCAGTTTATTGAACACTGAAGCTTTCTTT
TRBJ1-2 NA TRBV7-9 NA CASSSMAKNYGYTF TGTGCCAGCAGCTCCATGGCAAAGAACTATGGCTACACCTTC
TRBJ2-1 NA TRBV19 TRBD1 CASSILVGTGAYNEQFF TGTGCCAGTAGTATACTTGTAGGGACAGGGGCCTACAATGAGCAGTTCTTC
TRBJ1-4 NA TRBV27 TRBD1 CASSLYPPGQGNEKLFF TGTGCCAGCAGTTTATATCCCCCGGGACAGGGTAATGAAAAACTGTTTTTT
TRBJ1-5 NA TRBV15 NA CATSLGLNQPQHF TGTGCCACCAGCCTTGGACTAAATCAGCCCCAGCATTTT
TRBJ2-1 NA TRBV27 TRBD2 CASSPRTSGRNEQFF TGTGCCAGCAGTCCCCGGACTAGCGGGAGAAATGAGCAGTTCTTC
TRBJ2-1 NA TRBV6-4 NA CASSDVGGGLYNEQFF TGTGCCAGCAGTGACGTTGGGGGAGGCCTTTACAATGAGCAGTTCTTC
TRBJ2-3 NA TRBV7-3 NA CASSETTDTQYF TGTGCCAGCAGCGAAACCACAGATACGCAGTATTTT
TRBJ2-2 NA TRBV28 TRBD2 CASSQTSGRGYGGELFF TGTGCCAGCAGTCAGACTAGCGGGAGAGGGTATGGCGGGGAGCTGTTTTTT
TRBJ1-1 NA TRBV18 NA CASSSSVAEAFF TGTGCCAGCTCTTCGTCAGTGGCTGAAGCTTTCTTT
TRBJ1-5 NA TRBV2 TRBD1 CASNHSTGAAGRNQPQHF TGTGCCAGCAATCATTCAACAGGGGCCGCGGGACGGAATCAGCCCCAGCATTTT
TRBJ2-2 few TRBV4-1 NA CASSQERLVMSGELFF TGCGCCAGCAGCCAAGAAAGACTAGTAATGAGCGGGGAGCTGTTTTTT
TRBJ1-5 few TRBV2 NA CASRWGRDQPQHF TGTGCCAGCAGATGGGGAAGGGATCAGCCCCAGCATTTT
TRBJ2-7 NA TRBV6-1 NA CASSDGIPSYF TGTGCCAGCAGTGACGGGATCCCATCGTACTTC
TRBJ2-1 NA TRBV23-1 TRBD1 CASSPLGGHASLNNEQFF TGCGCCAGCAGTCCATTAGGGGGCCACGCGTCCTTAAACAATGAGCAGTTCTTC